Listed below are T cell receptor beta chains from one sample, sequenced in a study of shared T cell receptors in the human thymus. Using immunoSEQ multiplex PCR, the repertoire was profiled, and TCRdb retains in-frame clones only, with some absent. The sample has 700,000 or so clones, 70% to 90% seen once. This sample also appeared in a second study, on human thymus T cells.

The sequencing sample was made of thymocytes. These TCRs come from a girl under two years old with a congenital heart defect. CDR3s include the opening cysteine and the closing phenylalanine or tryptophan. A D gene is named only where the DNA matches it firmly. A row's size may be missing; if present it is once, few, many or a size class.

j_call: TRBJ1-2
clone_size: few
v_call: TRBV7-2
d_call: TRBD1
cdr3_nt: TGTGCCAGCAGCATCGGGACAGATAACTATGGCTACACCTTC
cdr3_aa: CASSIGTDNYGYTF

j_call: TRBJ1-1
clone_size: NA
v_call: TRBV6-1
d_call: NA
cdr3_nt: TGTGCCAGCAGGCGGAACACTGAAGCTTTCTTT
cdr3_aa: CASRRNTEAFF

j_call: TRBJ1-1
clone_size: NA
v_call: TRBV30
d_call: TRBD1
cdr3_nt: TGTGCCTGGAGTGTGGGGGACAGCGTCTCTCCACCTCGGAACACTGAAGCTTTCTTT
cdr3_aa: CAWSVGDSVSPPRNTEAFF

j_call: TRBJ1-5
clone_size: NA
v_call: TRBV28
d_call: NA
cdr3_nt: TGTGCCAGCAGTTTAATAGCTGGGCCCCAGCATTTT
cdr3_aa: CASSLIAGPQHF

j_call: TRBJ2-7
clone_size: NA
v_call: TRBV9
d_call: TRBD1
cdr3_nt: TGTGCCAGCAGCCCTCAAGAAGACGGGACAGAGGAGACCTACGAGCAGTACTTC
cdr3_aa: CASSPQEDGTEETYEQYF

j_call: TRBJ1-4
clone_size: NA
v_call: TRBV5-6
d_call: NA
cdr3_nt: TGTGCCAGCAGCTTTGGAGGTCGGAATGAAAAACTGTTTTTT
cdr3_aa: CASSFGGRNEKLFF

j_call: TRBJ2-2
clone_size: few
v_call: TRBV15
d_call: NA
cdr3_nt: TGTGCCACCAGCAGAGTAGGGCGGACAGTTACAAACACCGGGGAGCTGTTTTTT
cdr3_aa: CATSRVGRTVTNTGELFF

j_call: TRBJ2-3
clone_size: NA
v_call: TRBV10-3
d_call: TRBD2
cdr3_nt: TGTGCCATCAGTGAGCCCGCGGGACTAGCGGGGGGCCCAAGCACAGATACGCAGTATTTT
cdr3_aa: CAISEPAGLAGGPSTDTQYF

j_call: TRBJ1-2
clone_size: NA
v_call: TRBV10-3
d_call: TRBD1
cdr3_nt: TGTGCCATCAGTGGGGGACAGGCCTATGGCTACACCTTC
cdr3_aa: CAISGGQAYGYTF

j_call: TRBJ1-4
clone_size: NA
v_call: TRBV12-5
d_call: NA
cdr3_nt: TGTGCTAGTGGTTTGGCCCCCCCGCTGAGTAGCCGGGGGGAAAAACTGTTTTTT
cdr3_aa: CASGLAPPLSSRGEKLFF

j_call: TRBJ1-1
clone_size: NA
v_call: TRBV12-5
d_call: NA
cdr3_nt: TGTGCTAGTGGTTTGGCAGGGAATGTGAACACTGAAGCTTTCTTT
cdr3_aa: CASGLAGNVNTEAFF

j_call: TRBJ1-6
clone_size: NA
v_call: TRBV7-9
d_call: TRBD1
cdr3_nt: TGTGCCAGCAGTTCAAAGACAGGGCAATTGGAGGGTTCACCCCTCCACTTT
cdr3_aa: CASSSKTGQLEGSPLHF

j_call: TRBJ2-7
clone_size: NA
v_call: TRBV12-5
d_call: TRBD2
cdr3_nt: TGTGCTAGTGGTTTGGTTACCAAATCTAGCGGGGGGACCAATAAACTATCTACCGCCGAGCAGTACTTC
cdr3_aa: CASGLVTKSSGGTNKLSTAEQYF

j_call: TRBJ2-7
clone_size: NA
v_call: TRBV7-2
d_call: NA
cdr3_nt: TGTGCCAGCAGCTTAGTGGGTGGGCTATTGGGACTCCTCCTACGGGAGCAGTACTTC
cdr3_aa: CASSLVGGLLGLLLREQYF

j_call: TRBJ2-6
clone_size: NA
v_call: TRBV5-6
d_call: TRBD1
cdr3_nt: TGTGCCAGCAGCGCCCGGGACAGGGGGTCGGAGGGGGCCAACGTCCTGACTTTC
cdr3_aa: CASSARDRGSEGANVLTF

j_call: TRBJ2-1
clone_size: NA
v_call: TRBV29-1
d_call: TRBD2
cdr3_nt: TGCAGCGAGGGTAGCGGGGGGGCCGGGGAGCAGTTCTTC
cdr3_aa: CSEGSGGAGEQFF

j_call: TRBJ1-2
clone_size: NA
v_call: TRBV4-3
d_call: TRBD1
cdr3_nt: TGCGCCAGCAGCCCGAGAACCGGGACAGGGGGCGATGGCTACACCTTC
cdr3_aa: CASSPRTGTGGDGYTF

j_call: TRBJ1-2
clone_size: NA
v_call: TRBV5-6
d_call: NA
cdr3_nt: TGTGCCAGCAGCTTGGTCTACAGCCGATTCTATGGCTACACCTTC
cdr3_aa: CASSLVYSRFYGYTF

j_call: TRBJ2-2
clone_size: NA
v_call: TRBV9
d_call: TRBD2
cdr3_nt: TGTGCCAGCAGCTCCCGGATTGTAGCGGGGAACACCGGGGAGCTGTTTTTT
cdr3_aa: CASSSRIVAGNTGELFF

j_call: TRBJ2-1
clone_size: once
v_call: TRBV7-6
d_call: NA
cdr3_nt: TGTGCCAGCAGCTTAGCGTTAGACAATGAGCAGTTCTTC
cdr3_aa: CASSLALDNEQFF

j_call: TRBJ2-2
clone_size: NA
v_call: TRBV10-3
d_call: NA
cdr3_nt: TGTGCCATCAGGGGGAGTTATACCACCGGGGAGCTGTTTTTT
cdr3_aa: CAIRGSYTTGELFF

j_call: TRBJ2-7
clone_size: NA
v_call: TRBV2
d_call: TRBD1
cdr3_nt: TGTGCCAGCAAAGTTGGGACAGGGTACGAGCAGTACTTC
cdr3_aa: CASKVGTGYEQYF

j_call: TRBJ1-4
clone_size: NA
v_call: TRBV19
d_call: TRBD1
cdr3_nt: TGTGCCAGTAGCCCCCAGACAGGGGCAGGTGAAAAACTGTTTTTT
cdr3_aa: CASSPQTGAGEKLFF

j_call: TRBJ1-1
clone_size: NA
v_call: TRBV28
d_call: TRBD1
cdr3_nt: TGTGCCAGCAGCAAACGGACAGGGGGAACTGAAGCTTTCTTT
cdr3_aa: CASSKRTGGTEAFF

j_call: TRBJ2-5
clone_size: NA
v_call: TRBV5-1
d_call: TRBD1
cdr3_nt: TGCGCCAGCAGCTTGCAGGGACAGGGAAGAGAGACCCAGTACTTC
cdr3_aa: CASSLQGQGRETQYF

j_call: TRBJ2-3
clone_size: NA
v_call: TRBV27
d_call: NA
cdr3_nt: TGTGCCAGCAGTTTCGAGCCGGGGGACCTCCTTAGCACAGATACGCAGTATTTT
cdr3_aa: CASSFEPGDLLSTDTQYF

j_call: TRBJ1-2
clone_size: NA
v_call: TRBV7-2
d_call: TRBD1
cdr3_nt: TGTGCCAGCAGCCCAGGGACAGAAGGCTATGGCTACACCTTC
cdr3_aa: CASSPGTEGYGYTF

j_call: TRBJ2-5
clone_size: NA
v_call: TRBV10-3
d_call: TRBD2
cdr3_nt: TGTGCCATCAGTGAGTCGGGCGGGGGGAAGACCCAGTACTTC
cdr3_aa: CAISESGGGKTQYF

j_call: TRBJ2-7
clone_size: NA
v_call: TRBV4-1
d_call: NA
cdr3_nt: TGCGCCAGCAGCCAAGATCGGGAGAGGGAGGATGTCTACGAGCAGTACTTC
cdr3_aa: CASSQDREREDVYEQYF

j_call: TRBJ1-1
clone_size: NA
v_call: TRBV4-3
d_call: NA
cdr3_nt: TGCGCCAGCAGCCAAGAAATTACCGACAGTAACACTGAAGCTTTCTTT
cdr3_aa: CASSQEITDSNTEAFF

j_call: TRBJ2-7
clone_size: NA
v_call: TRBV7-2
d_call: TRBD2
cdr3_nt: TGTGCCAGCAGCCCACGAATAGGGACTAGCGGCACCTACGAGCAGTACTTC
cdr3_aa: CASSPRIGTSGTYEQYF

j_call: TRBJ2-5
clone_size: NA
v_call: TRBV7-7
d_call: NA
cdr3_nt: TGTGCTAGCAGCTTATGGGGGCGGGAGACCCAGTACTTC
cdr3_aa: CASSLWGRETQYF

j_call: TRBJ2-7
clone_size: NA
v_call: TRBV6-5
d_call: NA
cdr3_nt: TGTGCCAGCAGGGGAAGGACAGCCTACGAGCAGTACTTC
cdr3_aa: CASRGRTAYEQYF

j_call: TRBJ2-3
clone_size: NA
v_call: TRBV28
d_call: NA
cdr3_nt: TGTGCCAGCGACGGACAGAGGGGGGATACGCAGTATTTT
cdr3_aa: CASDGQRGDTQYF

j_call: TRBJ1-4
clone_size: once
v_call: TRBV19
d_call: TRBD1
cdr3_nt: TGTGCCAGTAGTATAGAAGGGGGCGGCGGTGAAAAACTGTTTTTT
cdr3_aa: CASSIEGGGGEKLFF

j_call: TRBJ1-1
clone_size: NA
v_call: TRBV4-1
d_call: TRBD1
cdr3_nt: TGCGCCAGCAGCCGCCCGACAGGGACAAACACTGAAGCTTTCTTT
cdr3_aa: CASSRPTGTNTEAFF

j_call: TRBJ1-1
clone_size: NA
v_call: TRBV18
d_call: NA
cdr3_nt: TGTGCCAGCTCACCATGGGGCAGACAGCTTTGCATGAACACTGAAGCTTTCTTT
cdr3_aa: CASSPWGRQLCMNTEAFF

j_call: TRBJ1-1
clone_size: NA
v_call: TRBV5-6
d_call: NA
cdr3_nt: TGTGCCAGCAGCTCTGAGATCAGAGGGTTGAACACTGAAGCTTTCTTT
cdr3_aa: CASSSEIRGLNTEAFF

j_call: TRBJ1-1
clone_size: NA
v_call: TRBV5-5
d_call: NA
cdr3_nt: TGTGCCAGCAGCTTAAGTGAGACTGAAGCTTTCTTT
cdr3_aa: CASSLSETEAFF

j_call: TRBJ1-2
clone_size: NA
v_call: TRBV2
d_call: NA
cdr3_nt: TGTGCCAGCGGGGGGGGTAAGCGGGACTATGGCTACACCTTC
cdr3_aa: CASGGGKRDYGYTF

j_call: TRBJ2-1
clone_size: NA
v_call: TRBV9
d_call: NA
cdr3_nt: TGTGCCAGCAGCGTAGTTCAGCGGCCCAGCTCCTACAATGAGCAGTTCTTC
cdr3_aa: CASSVVQRPSSYNEQFF

j_call: TRBJ1-1
clone_size: NA
v_call: TRBV6-1
d_call: NA
cdr3_nt: TGTGCCAGCAGTGAATGGATCGAGGGGGTGAACACTGAAGCTTTCTTT
cdr3_aa: CASSEWIEGVNTEAFF

j_call: TRBJ2-7
clone_size: few
v_call: TRBV2
d_call: NA
cdr3_nt: TGTGCCAGCGTGGGGTTCGACAGTTATTCCTACGAGCAGTACTTC
cdr3_aa: CASVGFDSYSYEQYF

j_call: TRBJ2-6
clone_size: once
v_call: TRBV5-1
d_call: NA
cdr3_nt: TGCGCCAGCAGCTTGGCCCTCGGGCAGGGAAAAGCCAACGTCCTGACTTTC
cdr3_aa: CASSLALGQGKANVLTF

j_call: TRBJ1-2
clone_size: NA
v_call: TRBV10-3
d_call: NA
cdr3_nt: TGTGCCATCTTTCTCGGAGGGTACTATGGCTACACCTTC
cdr3_aa: CAIFLGGYYGYTF

j_call: TRBJ2-5
clone_size: once
v_call: TRBV7-4
d_call: TRBD2
cdr3_nt: TGTGCCAGCAGCCCGAACCCCTTTAGCGGGGGGCACCAAGAGACCCAGTACTTC
cdr3_aa: CASSPNPFSGGHQETQYF

j_call: TRBJ1-6
clone_size: NA
v_call: TRBV11-2
d_call: NA
cdr3_nt: TGTGCCAGCAGCTTTATGCGAGGTGAAAGTTCACCCCTCCACTTT
cdr3_aa: CASSFMRGESSPLHF

j_call: TRBJ2-1
clone_size: NA
v_call: TRBV5-1
d_call: TRBD2
cdr3_nt: TGCGCCAGCAGCTCCCCCTCGGGGGGGATCTACAATGAGCAGTTCTTC
cdr3_aa: CASSSPSGGIYNEQFF

j_call: TRBJ1-6
clone_size: NA
v_call: TRBV9
d_call: TRBD1
cdr3_nt: TGTGCCAGCAGCGTACACCCCCGGGACAGCCAAAATTCACCCCTCCACTTT
cdr3_aa: CASSVHPRDSQNSPLHF

j_call: TRBJ2-2
clone_size: NA
v_call: TRBV6-5
d_call: TRBD2
cdr3_nt: TGTGCCAGCAGTTACCTGGGGGGGGGCGGGGAGCTGTTTTTT
cdr3_aa: CASSYLGGGGELFF

j_call: TRBJ1-4
clone_size: NA
v_call: TRBV11-2
d_call: TRBD1
cdr3_nt: TGTGCCAGCAGCCATCGGGGGGGGACAGGGGACGAAAAACTGTTTTTT
cdr3_aa: CASSHRGGTGDEKLFF

j_call: TRBJ2-1
clone_size: once
v_call: TRBV5-1
d_call: TRBD1
cdr3_nt: TGCGCCAGCAGCCCAGCCTTCACCAAAAAGACAGGGGACAATGAGCAGTTCTTC
cdr3_aa: CASSPAFTKKTGDNEQFF

j_call: TRBJ2-4
clone_size: NA
v_call: TRBV7-8
d_call: TRBD1
cdr3_nt: TGTGCCAGCAGTTTCCGGGGACCGACAGGGATCAAAAACATTCAGTACTTC
cdr3_aa: CASSFRGPTGIKNIQYF

j_call: TRBJ1-2
clone_size: NA
v_call: TRBV10-2
d_call: TRBD1
cdr3_nt: TGCGCCAGCACTCCCGGGACAGGGGGGCATGGCTACACCTTC
cdr3_aa: CASTPGTGGHGYTF

j_call: TRBJ1-5
clone_size: NA
v_call: TRBV6-1
d_call: NA
cdr3_nt: TGTGCCAGCAGTGAATCGCGGGGAAATCAGCCCCAGCATTTT
cdr3_aa: CASSESRGNQPQHF

j_call: TRBJ2-7
clone_size: NA
v_call: TRBV10-3
d_call: TRBD1
cdr3_nt: TGTGCCATCAGTGAGAGGGAATGGTGGGAAAACAGGGGACCTGTTTACGAGCAGTACTTC
cdr3_aa: CAISEREWWENRGPVYEQYF

j_call: TRBJ1-4
clone_size: once
v_call: TRBV7-9
d_call: TRBD1
cdr3_nt: TGTGCCAGCAGCTCTAAACAGGGGACTAATGAAAAACTGTTTTTT
cdr3_aa: CASSSKQGTNEKLFF